Listed here is a single T cell receptor (beta chain). No antigen is known for it. The CDR3 is 14 amino acids. Deletions cut 0 bases from V and 4 bases from J, with 10 bases between. Germline V CDR1 and CDR2: SGHRS, YFSETQ. This specimen comes from a study of T cell responses to AZD1222 COVID-19 vaccine. Broader study findings: A reported finding is that nearly half of spike-specific TCRs target unmutated variant regions. Sampling that yielded the repertoires occurred only after the peak T cell response.

Repertoires were generated with immunoSEQ multiplex PCR, while TCRdb's copy carries only in-frame clones and drops some. Seen here are some 120,000 clones, roughly 90% observed once, and the top ten hold approximately 8%. The chain couples TRBV5-1 to TRBJ1-2; D call uncertain. This sequence was found in an adult who received the AZD1222 COVID-19 vaccine. The source material was peripheral blood, sampled 28 days after the second AZD1222 dose. This chain's CDR3 is CASSLEPAFYGYTF. CDR3 in DNA: TGCGCCAGCAGCTTGGAGCCAGCCTTCTATGGCTACACCTTC.